The rows below give T cell receptor beta chains drawn from one sample of a study of cytomegalovirus exposure and HLA in healthy donors. Produced via immunoSEQ multiplex PCR; TCRdb's table is partial and in-frame only. The sample consists of about 120,000 clones, more than 75% of them appearing once. What was sequenced was PBMCs. The source is a man between 18 and 29 years old in good health and CMV-seronegative. CDR3s include the opening cysteine and the closing phenylalanine or tryptophan. Each record gives: CDR3 length, clone size, D gene, V gene, J gene, CDR3 DNA, CDR3 protein. A D gene is named only where the DNA matches it firmly. Rows may omit the clone size; those that give it use once, few, many or a size class.

length: 12
size: .
D: .
V: TRBV6-5
J: TRBJ1-1
DNA: TGTGCCAGCACCCGAGTCAACACTGAAGCTTTCTTT
CDR3: CASTRVNTEAFF

length: 13
size: .
D: .
V: TRBV19
J: TRBJ1-1
DNA: TGTGCCAGTAGTGCCCTGGGCGGGGGAGAAGCTTTCTTT
CDR3: CASSALGGGEAFF

length: 18
size: .
D: TRBD1
V: TRBV7-6
J: TRBJ1-6
DNA: TGTGCCAGCAGCTTGGAATCGGACAGGGTGGAGTTTGGGTCACCCCTCCACTTT
CDR3: CASSLESDRVEFGSPLHF

length: 15
size: once
D: TRBD2
V: TRBV6-5
J: TRBJ2-3
DNA: TGTGCCAGCAGTTACACTAGCGGGGGGGCAGATACGCAGTATTTT
CDR3: CASSYTSGGADTQYF

length: 13
size: .
D: TRBD1
V: TRBV11-2
J: TRBJ2-1
DNA: TGTGCCAGCAGCTTAACCCAGACAGGGTCGGGGTTCTTC
CDR3: CASSLTQTGSGFF

length: 15
size: .
D: TRBD2
V: TRBV12-5
J: TRBJ2-7
DNA: TGTGCTAGTGGTTTAACTAGCGGGGGGACTCTCGAGCAGTACTTC
CDR3: CASGLTSGGTLEQYF

length: 13
size: .
D: .
V: TRBV7-2
J: TRBJ1-2
DNA: TGTGCCAGCAGCTTAGTTGTCGACTATGGCTACACCTTC
CDR3: CASSLVVDYGYTF

length: 16
size: .
D: .
V: TRBV25-1
J: TRBJ2-2
DNA: TGTGCCAGCAGGGCCGGGGGGCAGGGCTACACCGGGGAGCTGTTTTTT
CDR3: CASRAGGQGYTGELFF

length: 14
size: .
D: TRBD1
V: TRBV7-6
J: TRBJ2-7
DNA: TGTGCCAGCAGCTTGTTGGACAGGGGCGACGAGCAGTACTTC
CDR3: CASSLLDRGDEQYF

length: 19
size: .
D: .
V: TRBV9
J: TRBJ2-3
DNA: TGTGCCAGCAGCGTAGAAGTAATAGCCCCCGGGGGTGGGTCAGATACGCAGTATTTT
CDR3: CASSVEVIAPGGGSDTQYF

length: 14
size: .
D: TRBD2
V: TRBV7-3
J: TRBJ2-3
DNA: TGTGCCAGCAGCTCTCCGGGGGGAACAGATACGCAGTATTTT
CDR3: CASSSPGGTDTQYF

length: 17
size: .
D: TRBD2
V: TRBV9
J: TRBJ2-3
DNA: TGTGCCAGCAGCGTAGATGCTAGCGGGGGGGTGACAGATACGCAGTATTTT
CDR3: CASSVDASGGVTDTQYF

length: 16
size: few
D: .
V: TRBV5-1
J: TRBJ1-2
DNA: TGCGCCAGCAGCTTGGAAAGAAATTCCAGGGCTTGGGGCTACACCTTC
CDR3: CASSLERNSRAWGYTF

length: 12
size: few
D: .
V: TRBV5-4
J: TRBJ1-5
DNA: TGCAACGTGGGAGCAGGCAATCAGCCCCAGCATTTT
CDR3: CNVGAGNQPQHF

length: 18
size: .
D: TRBD1
V: TRBV19
J: TRBJ1-6
DNA: TGTGCCAGTAGTAAGGGGGAATTCCAGACAGGGTCTGATTCACCCCTCCACTTT
CDR3: CASSKGEFQTGSDSPLHF

length: 12
size: .
D: TRBD1
V: TRBV27
J: TRBJ2-7
DNA: TGTGCCAGCACTGGACAGGGCTACGAGCAGTACTTC
CDR3: CASTGQGYEQYF

length: 14
size: few
D: TRBD1
V: TRBV5-1
J: TRBJ1-1
DNA: TGCGCCAGCAGCCTAACAGGGGGTCCGGCTGAAGCTTTCTTT
CDR3: CASSLTGGPAEAFF

length: 18
size: .
D: TRBD2
V: TRBV5-1
J: TRBJ2-2
DNA: TGCGCCAGCAGCCCGGGGGCTAGCGGGTCCGGGCGTCACGGGGAGCTGTTTTTT
CDR3: CASSPGASGSGRHGELFF

length: 15
size: .
D: TRBD2
V: TRBV6-6
J: TRBJ2-2
DNA: TGTGCCAGCAGCCCTAGCGGGGGGGCCTCCGGGGAGCTGTTTTTT
CDR3: CASSPSGGASGELFF

length: 17
size: .
D: TRBD2
V: TRBV4-2
J: TRBJ2-5
DNA: TGTGCCAGCAGCCAACCCGCTAGCGGGGGGGCCTCAGAGACCCAGTACTTC
CDR3: CASSQPASGGASETQYF

length: 16
size: .
D: .
V: TRBV5-4
J: TRBJ1-1
DNA: TGTGCCAGCAGCTCCCCCGGTGGCGGGTCTTTGGCTGAAGCTTTCTTT
CDR3: CASSSPGGGSLAEAFF

length: 15
size: .
D: TRBD2
V: TRBV4-3
J: TRBJ2-1
DNA: TGCGCCAGCAGCCTACGACTAGCGGGGGGATATGAGCAGTTCTTC
CDR3: CASSLRLAGGYEQFF

length: 17
size: .
D: TRBD2
V: TRBV11-2
J: TRBJ2-7
DNA: TGTGCCAGCAGCTCCCTTCGGAGCGGGGGCAGGTCCTACGAGCAGTACTTC
CDR3: CASSSLRSGGRSYEQYF

length: 14
size: .
D: TRBD2
V: TRBV27
J: TRBJ2-2
DNA: TGTGCCAGCAGTTTCGCGGGGGGGGTCGGGGAGCTGTTTTTT
CDR3: CASSFAGGVGELFF

length: 15
size: .
D: .
V: TRBV11-2
J: TRBJ2-3
DNA: TGTGCCAGCACCACTTATGGTAGAAGCACAGATACGCAGTATTTT
CDR3: CASTTYGRSTDTQYF

length: 14
size: few
D: TRBD1
V: TRBV7-3
J: TRBJ2-7
DNA: TGTTCCAGCAGCCGGACAGGGGGCTCCTACGAGCAGTACTTC
CDR3: CSSSRTGGSYEQYF

length: 15
size: .
D: .
V: TRBV11-1
J: TRBJ2-5
DNA: TGTGCCAGCAGCTTTCCGGGGTCTTTGGGAGAGACCCAGTACTTC
CDR3: CASSFPGSLGETQYF